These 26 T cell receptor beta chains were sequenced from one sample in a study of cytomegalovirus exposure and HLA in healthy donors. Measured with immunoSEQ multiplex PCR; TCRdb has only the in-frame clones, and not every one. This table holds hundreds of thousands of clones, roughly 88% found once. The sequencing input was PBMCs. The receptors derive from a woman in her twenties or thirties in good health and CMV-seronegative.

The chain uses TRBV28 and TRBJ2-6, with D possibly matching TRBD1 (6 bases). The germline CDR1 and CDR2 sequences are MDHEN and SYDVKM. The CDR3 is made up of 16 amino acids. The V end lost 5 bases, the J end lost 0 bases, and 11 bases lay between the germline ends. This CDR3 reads CASSPGARSGANVLTF. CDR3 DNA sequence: TGTGCCAGCAGTCCAGGGGCCCGCTCTGGGGCCAACGTCCTGACTTTC.

CDR3 DNA sequence: TGTGCCAGCTCAACCAGACAGGATTTGGGAGAGACCCAGTACTTC. This sequence encodes CASSTRQDLGETQYF. This sequence joins TRBV18 and TRBJ2-5; D is possibly TRBD1 (6 bases). The V gene lost 5 bases and the J gene lost 4 bases, with 17 bases spanning the gap. The germline V gene has CDR1 KGHSH and CDR2 LQKENI. This CDR3 is built from 15 residues.

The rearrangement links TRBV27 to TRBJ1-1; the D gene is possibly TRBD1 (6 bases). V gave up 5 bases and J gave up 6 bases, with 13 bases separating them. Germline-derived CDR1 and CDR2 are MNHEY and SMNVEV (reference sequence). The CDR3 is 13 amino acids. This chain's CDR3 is CASSPQGHPEAFF. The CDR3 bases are TGTGCCAGCAGTCCACAGGGTCACCCTGAAGCTTTCTTT.

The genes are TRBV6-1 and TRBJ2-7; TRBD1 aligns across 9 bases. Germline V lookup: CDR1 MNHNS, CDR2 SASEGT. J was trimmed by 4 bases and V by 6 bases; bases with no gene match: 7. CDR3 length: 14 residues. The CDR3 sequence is CASRVTGGIYEQYF. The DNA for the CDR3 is TGTGCCAGCAGGGTGACAGGGGGGATTTACGAGCAGTACTTC.

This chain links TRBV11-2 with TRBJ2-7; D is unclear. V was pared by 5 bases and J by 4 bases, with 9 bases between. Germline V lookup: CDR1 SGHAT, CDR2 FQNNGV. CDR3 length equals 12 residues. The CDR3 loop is CASSQYLYEQYF. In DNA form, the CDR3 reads TGTGCCAGCAGCCAATACCTTTACGAGCAGTACTTC. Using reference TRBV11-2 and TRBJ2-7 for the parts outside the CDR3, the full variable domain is EAGVAQSPRYKIIEKRQSVAFWCNPISGHATLYWYQQILGQGPKLLIQFQNNGVVDDSQLPKDRFSAERLKGVDSTLKIQPAKLEDSAVYLCASSQYLYEQYFGPGTRLTVT.

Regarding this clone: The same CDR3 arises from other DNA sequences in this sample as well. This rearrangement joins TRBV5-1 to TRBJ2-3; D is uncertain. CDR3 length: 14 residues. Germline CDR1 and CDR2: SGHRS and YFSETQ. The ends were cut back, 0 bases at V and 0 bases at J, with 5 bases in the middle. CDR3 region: CASSLGTSTDTQYF. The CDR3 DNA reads TGCGCCAGCAGCTTGGGGACGAGCACAGATACGCAGTATTTT.

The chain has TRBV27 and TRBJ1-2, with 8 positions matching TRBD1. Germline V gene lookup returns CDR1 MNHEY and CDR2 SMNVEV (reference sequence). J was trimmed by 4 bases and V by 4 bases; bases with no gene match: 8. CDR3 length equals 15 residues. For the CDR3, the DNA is TGTGCCAGCAGTTCTCAGGGGGCGGACCCCTATGGCTACACCTTC. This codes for CASSSQGADPYGYTF.

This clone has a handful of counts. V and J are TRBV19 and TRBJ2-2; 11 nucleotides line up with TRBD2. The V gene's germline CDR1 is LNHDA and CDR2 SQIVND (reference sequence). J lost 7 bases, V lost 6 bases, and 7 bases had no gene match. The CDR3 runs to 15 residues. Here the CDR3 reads CASRNLAGGIGELFF. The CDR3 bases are TGTGCCAGTAGGAATCTAGCGGGAGGTATCGGGGAGCTGTTTTTT.

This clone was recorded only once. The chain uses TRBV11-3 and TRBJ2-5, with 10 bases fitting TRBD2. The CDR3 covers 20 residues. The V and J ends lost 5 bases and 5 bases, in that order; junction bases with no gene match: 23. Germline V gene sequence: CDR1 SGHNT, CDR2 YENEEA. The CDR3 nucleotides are TGTGCCAGCAGCCATCCCCGTCGGGCTAGCGGGAGAATAGTATCTGAGACCCAGTACTTC. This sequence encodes CASSHPRRASGRIVSETQYF.

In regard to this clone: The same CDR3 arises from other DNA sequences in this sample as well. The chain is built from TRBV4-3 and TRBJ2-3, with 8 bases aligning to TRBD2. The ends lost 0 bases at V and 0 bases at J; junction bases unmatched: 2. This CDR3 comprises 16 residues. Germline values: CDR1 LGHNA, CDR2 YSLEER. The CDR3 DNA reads TGCGCCAGCAGCCAAGAGGCTAGCGGGAGCACAGATACGCAGTATTTT. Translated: CASSQEASGSTDTQYF.

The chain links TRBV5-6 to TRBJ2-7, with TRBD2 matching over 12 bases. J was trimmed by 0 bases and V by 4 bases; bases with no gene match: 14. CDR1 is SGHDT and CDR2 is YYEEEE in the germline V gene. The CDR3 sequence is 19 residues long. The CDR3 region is CASSALTGGLAGNSYEQYF. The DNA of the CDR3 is TGTGCCAGCAGCGCACTAACAGGTGGACTAGCGGGGAACTCCTACGAGCAGTACTTC.

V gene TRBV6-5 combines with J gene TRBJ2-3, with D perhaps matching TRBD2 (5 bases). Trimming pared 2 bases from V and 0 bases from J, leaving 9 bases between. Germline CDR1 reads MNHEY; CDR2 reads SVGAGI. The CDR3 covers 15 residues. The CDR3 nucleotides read TGTGCCAGCAGTTACAGCGGCTTGAGCACAGATACGCAGTATTTT. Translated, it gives CASSYSGLSTDTQYF.

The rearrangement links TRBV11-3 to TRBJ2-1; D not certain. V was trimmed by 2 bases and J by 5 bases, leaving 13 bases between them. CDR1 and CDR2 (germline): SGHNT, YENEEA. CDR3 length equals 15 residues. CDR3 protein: CASSLKVSFHNEQFF. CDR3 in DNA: TGTGCCAGCAGCTTAAAAGTTTCGTTCCACAATGAGCAGTTCTTC.

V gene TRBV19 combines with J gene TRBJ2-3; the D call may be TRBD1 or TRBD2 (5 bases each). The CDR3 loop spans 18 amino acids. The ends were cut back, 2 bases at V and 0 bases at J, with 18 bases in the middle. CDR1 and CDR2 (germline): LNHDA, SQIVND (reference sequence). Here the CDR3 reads CASSIPPGRETSTDTQYF. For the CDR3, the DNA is TGTGCCAGTAGTATACCCCCGGGCAGGGAGACAAGCACAGATACGCAGTATTTT.

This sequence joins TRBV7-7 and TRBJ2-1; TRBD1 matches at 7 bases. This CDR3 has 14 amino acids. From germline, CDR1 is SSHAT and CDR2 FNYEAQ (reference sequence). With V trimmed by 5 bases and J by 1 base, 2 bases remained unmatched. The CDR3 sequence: CASSLGQSYNEQFF. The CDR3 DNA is TGTGCCAGCAGCCTGGGACAGTCCTACAATGAGCAGTTCTTC.

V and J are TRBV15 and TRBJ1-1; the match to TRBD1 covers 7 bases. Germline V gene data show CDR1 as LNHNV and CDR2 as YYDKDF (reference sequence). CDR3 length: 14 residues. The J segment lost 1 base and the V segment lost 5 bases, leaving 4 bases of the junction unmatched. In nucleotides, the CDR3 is TGTGCCACCAGCTGGGGGGACAGGAACACTGAAGCTTTCTTT. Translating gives CATSWGDRNTEAFF.

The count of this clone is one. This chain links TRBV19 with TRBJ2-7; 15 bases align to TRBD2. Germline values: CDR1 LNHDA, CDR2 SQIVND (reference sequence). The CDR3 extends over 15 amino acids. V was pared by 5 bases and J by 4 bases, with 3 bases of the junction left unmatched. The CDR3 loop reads CASSSGTSGRYEQYF. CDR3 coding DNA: TGTGCCAGTAGTTCCGGGACTAGCGGGAGGTACGAGCAGTACTTC.

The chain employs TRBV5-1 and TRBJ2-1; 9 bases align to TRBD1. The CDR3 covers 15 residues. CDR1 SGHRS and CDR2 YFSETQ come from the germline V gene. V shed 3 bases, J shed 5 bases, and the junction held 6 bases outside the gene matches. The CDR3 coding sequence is TGCGCCAGCAGCTCGGGACAGGGAGGGCACAATGAGCAGTTCTTC. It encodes CASSSGQGGHNEQFF.

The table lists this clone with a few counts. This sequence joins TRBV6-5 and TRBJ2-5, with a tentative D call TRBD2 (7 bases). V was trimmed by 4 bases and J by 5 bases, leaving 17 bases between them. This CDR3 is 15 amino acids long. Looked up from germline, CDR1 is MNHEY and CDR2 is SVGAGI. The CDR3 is CASSSPRGARETQYF. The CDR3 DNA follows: TGTGCCAGCAGTTCCCCCCGGGGGGCGCGGGAGACCCAGTACTTC.

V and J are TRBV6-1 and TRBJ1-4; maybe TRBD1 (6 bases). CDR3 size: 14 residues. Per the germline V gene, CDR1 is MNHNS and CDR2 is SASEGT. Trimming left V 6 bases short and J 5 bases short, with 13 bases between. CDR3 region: CASRRQESNEKLFF. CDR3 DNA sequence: TGTGCCAGCAGAAGACAGGAAAGCAATGAAAAACTGTTTTTT.

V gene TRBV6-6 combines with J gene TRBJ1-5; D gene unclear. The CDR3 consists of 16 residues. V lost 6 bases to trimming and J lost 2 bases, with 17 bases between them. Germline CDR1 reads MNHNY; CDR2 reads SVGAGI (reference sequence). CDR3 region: CASRPPWGSGNQPQHF. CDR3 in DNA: TGTGCCAGCAGACCCCCGTGGGGTTCTGGCAATCAGCCCCAGCATTTT.

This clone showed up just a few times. CDR3 sequence (DNA): TGTGCCAGTTTGCCCCAACCCAGCTACAATGAGCAGTTCTTC. Its protein is CASLPQPSYNEQFF. The chain joins TRBV21-1 to TRBJ2-1; TRBD1 is taken as the D call from the table, unchecked against the DNA. TRBV21-1 represents a pseudogene. CDR3 size: 14 residues.

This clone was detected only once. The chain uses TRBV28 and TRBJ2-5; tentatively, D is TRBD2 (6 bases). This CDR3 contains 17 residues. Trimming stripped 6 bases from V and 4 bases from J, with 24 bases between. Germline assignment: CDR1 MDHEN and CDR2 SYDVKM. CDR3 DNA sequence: TGTGCCAGCAGCCACGGCTCCTCCGGGACTTCGCGAGAGACCCAGTACTTC. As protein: CASSHGSSGTSRETQYF.

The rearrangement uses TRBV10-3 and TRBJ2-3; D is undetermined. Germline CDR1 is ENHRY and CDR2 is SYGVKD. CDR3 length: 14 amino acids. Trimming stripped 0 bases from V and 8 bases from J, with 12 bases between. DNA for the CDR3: TGTGCCATCAGTGAGTCCTGGGAAAGTGGTACGCAGTATTTT. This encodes CAISESWESGTQYF.

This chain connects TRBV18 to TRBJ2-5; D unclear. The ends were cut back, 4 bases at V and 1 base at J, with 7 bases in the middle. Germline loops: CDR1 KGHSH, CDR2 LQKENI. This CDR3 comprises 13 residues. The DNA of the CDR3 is TGTGCCAGCTCACTTCGGGCCCAAGAGACCCAGTACTTC. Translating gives CASSLRAQETQYF.

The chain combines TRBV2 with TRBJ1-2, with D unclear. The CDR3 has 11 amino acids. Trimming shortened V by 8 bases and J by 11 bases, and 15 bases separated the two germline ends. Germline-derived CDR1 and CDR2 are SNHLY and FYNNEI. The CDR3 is CASGRTSGYTF. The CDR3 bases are TGTGCCAGCGGGAGGACGTCCGGGTACACCTTC.